A single sample gave rise to the 24 T cell receptor beta chains below, sequenced in a study of T cells after somatic rescue of genetic block. The assay was immunoSEQ multiplex PCR, and TCRdb's table has in-frame clones only and misses some. The sample has 70,000 to 95,000 clones; 85% to 90% are singletons. Sequencing was performed on peripheral blood mononuclear cells (PBMCs). All receptors come from a woman between 18 and 29 years old.

This clone was recorded a few times. J is TRBJ1-5 and V is TRBV28; D is perhaps TRBD1 (6 bases). Germline V lookup: CDR1 MDHEN, CDR2 SYDVKM. With 4 bases removed from V and 7 bases from J, the gap between germline ends came to 11 bases. CDR3 size: 13 residues. CDR3 coding DNA: TGTGCCAGCAGTTCAGGGGTATGGCAGCCCCAGCATTTT. It encodes CASSSGVWQPQHF. Filled out from reference TRBV28 and TRBJ1-5, the complete variable domain reads DVKVTQSSRYLVKRTGEKVFLECVQDMDHENMFWYRQDPGLGLRLIYFSYDVKMKEKGDIPEGYSVSREKKERFSLILESASTNQTSMYLCASSSGVWQPQHFGDGTRLSIL.

V usage is TRBV5-6 and J usage is TRBJ1-1; the D gene is possibly TRBD1 (6 bases). Germline CDR1 and CDR2: SGHDT and YYEEEE. This CDR3 is built from 15 residues. V lost 0 bases and J 7 bases, leaving 16 bases between the germline ends. CDR3 nucleotides: TGTGCCAGCAGCTTGGGAGGGGGGCCTTTTAGTGAAGCTTTCTTT. Protein sequence: CASSLGGGPFSEAFF.

This chain joins TRBV6-1 and TRBJ1-1; no reliable D call. The length of the CDR3 is 14 residues. Germline assignment: CDR1 MNHNS and CDR2 SASEGT. V lost 1 base, J lost 1 base, and 7 bases lay in between. The CDR3 sequence is CASSEVSENTEAFF. The CDR3 DNA sequence: TGTGCCAGCAGTGAAGTGTCAGAGAACACTGAAGCTTTCTTT.

The gene calls are TRBV2 and TRBJ2-2; no clear D. Deletions cut 4 bases from V and 4 bases from J, with 10 bases between. The CDR3 contains 14 residues. From germline, CDR1 is SNHLY and CDR2 FYNNEI. The CDR3 DNA reads TGTGCCAGCAGTGTTTTCCCGGGCACCGGGGAGCTGTTTTTT. This encodes CASSVFPGTGELFF.

The CDR3 DNA reads TGCGCCAGCAGCCAAGATAGCGGGTTTGGCGGGGAGCTGTTTTTT. Amino acid sequence: CASSQDSGFGGELFF. The chain recombines TRBV4-1 with TRBJ2-2; 7 nucleotides align to TRBD2. Germline V gene data show CDR1 as MGHRA and CDR2 as YSYEKL. The CDR3 sequence is 15 residues long. The ends lost 0 bases at V and 7 bases at J; junction bases unmatched: 5.

This chain connects TRBV28 to TRBJ1-1; D is perhaps TRBD1 (5 bases). CDR1 is MDHEN, CDR2 SYDVKM, per germline. The germline V and J ends were trimmed by 7 bases and 0 bases, with 12 bases remaining between them. The CDR3 is 14 amino acids. The CDR3 here is CASTVGAVNTEAFF. The DNA of the CDR3 is TGTGCCAGCACCGTTGGGGCTGTGAACACTGAAGCTTTCTTT.

The chain employs TRBV15 and TRBJ2-3; tentative D call: TRBD2 (6 bases). Germline CDR1 LNHNV, CDR2 YYDKDF (reference sequence). The V end was cut by 1 base, the J end by 3 bases, with 11 bases between. The CDR3 runs to 15 residues. The CDR3 spells CATSRGGTSTDTQYF. The CDR3 DNA reads TGTGCCACCAGCAGAGGCGGGACTTCAACAGATACGCAGTATTTT.

V usage is TRBV2 and J usage is TRBJ2-1, with D possibly matching TRBD2 (5 bases). The germline gives CDR1 SNHLY, CDR2 FYNNEI. Trimming took 5 bases from V and 7 from J, leaving 9 bases between them. The CDR3 length is 12 residues. CDR3 sequence reads: CASSRTPNEQFF. For the CDR3, the DNA is TGTGCCAGCAGTAGGACTCCAAATGAGCAGTTCTTC.

The rearrangement joins TRBV27 to TRBJ2-7, with 8 bases fitting TRBD1. The trim removed 3 bases at V and 3 bases at J, leaving 4 bases unmatched. CDR1 and CDR2 from the germline V gene are MNHEY and SMNVEV (reference sequence). The CDR3 sequence is 14 residues long. The CDR3 is CASSFRTGLYEQYF. CDR3 nucleotides: TGTGCCAGCAGTTTCCGGACAGGGCTCTACGAGCAGTACTTC.

This clone was counted once. The chain is built from TRBV19 and TRBJ2-2; no reliable D call. CDR3 size: 10 residues. The V and J ends lost 8 bases and 7 bases respectively, with 5 bases between them. Germline values: CDR1 LNHDA, CDR2 SQIVND (reference sequence). The CDR3 loop is CASWGGELFF. In nucleotides, the CDR3 is TGTGCCAGTTGGGGCGGGGAGCTGTTTTTT.

J is TRBJ1-1 and V is TRBV7-9, with D tentatively TRBD1 (5 bases). Germline V gives CDR1 SEHNR, CDR2 FQNEAQ (reference sequence). The CDR3 totals 13 residues. V gave up 4 bases and J gave up 2 bases, with 8 bases separating them. CDR3 in DNA: TGTGCCAGCAGCTGGGGGTCCAACACTGAAGCTTTCTTT. It codes for CASSWGSNTEAFF.

V and J are TRBV5-6 and TRBJ2-1; no reliable D call. The V gene lost 0 bases and the J gene lost 2 bases, with 9 bases spanning the gap. The germline V gene has CDR1 SGHDT and CDR2 YYEEEE. The CDR3 is 15 residues long. CDR3 sequence reads: CASSLGATPYNEQFF. The CDR3 bases are TGTGCCAGCAGCTTGGGGGCCACTCCCTACAATGAGCAGTTCTTC.

V is TRBV7-9 and J is TRBJ2-1; unclear D gene. V was clipped by 5 bases and J by 10 bases, with 9 bases between them. The CDR3 length is 11 residues. Germline V gives CDR1 SEHNR, CDR2 FQNEAQ (reference sequence). The DNA of the CDR3 is TGTGCCAGCAGCGCCACGTCAGAGCAGTTCTTC. This sequence encodes CASSATSEQFF.

The V gene is TRBV19, the J gene TRBJ1-5, with unresolved D. This CDR3 contains 13 residues. V was trimmed by 6 bases and J by 7 bases, leaving 13 bases between them. Germline values: CDR1 LNHDA, CDR2 SQIVND (reference sequence). As DNA, the CDR3 is TGTGCCAGTAGCGTCCATCTTGTCCAGCCCCAGCATTTT. Its translation: CASSVHLVQPQHF. The entire variable domain, with the rest obtained from reference TRBV19 and TRBJ1-5, is as follows: DGGITQSPKYLFRKEGQNVTLSCEQNLNHDAMYWYRQDPGQGLRLIYYSQIVNDFQKGDIAEGYSVSREKKESFPLTVTSAQKNPTAFYLCASSVHLVQPQHFGDGTRLSIL.

The V call is TRBV15, the J call TRBJ1-2; 9 nucleotides line up with TRBD1. The CDR3 is 14 amino acids. In germline, CDR1 is LNHNV, CDR2 YYDKDF (reference sequence). Germline trimming cut 5 bases from V and 5 bases from J; bases unmatched to any gene: 6. The CDR3 sequence: CATSLGDREYGYTF. CDR3 sequence (DNA): TGTGCCACCAGCCTCGGGGACAGGGAATATGGCTACACCTTC.

In its sample, this clone was seen once. A read error may account for a junction end that differs from germline. The chain links TRBV7-7 to TRBJ1-5; D is uncertain. CDR1 is SSHAT, CDR2 FNYEAQ, per germline (reference sequence). This CDR3 comprises 13 residues. The CDR3 spells CASSLQPDQPQHF. Written as DNA, the CDR3 is TGTGCTAGCAGCTTACAGCCAGATCAGCCCCAGCATTTT.

The gene calls are TRBV27 and TRBJ2-7; 11 bases match TRBD1. The CDR3 spans 13 residues. In germline, CDR1 is MNHEY, CDR2 SMNVEV (reference sequence). The junction had 5 bases not matched to a gene; V was cut back by 11 bases and J by 2 bases. The DNA for the CDR3 is TGTGCCGCAATGGGACAGGGGGCCTACGAGCAGTACTTC. As protein: CAAMGQGAYEQYF.

The chain carries TRBV30 and TRBJ1-5; TRBD1 is a possible D gene (5 bases). The V and J ends lost 5 bases and 6 bases respectively, with 17 bases between them. The CDR3 is made up of 14 amino acids. The germline CDR1 and CDR2 sequences are GTSNPN and SVGIG (reference sequence). CDR3 DNA: TGTGCCTGGTCCCTTGGGGGGGGAAGTCAGCCCCAGCATTTT. Encoded protein: CAWSLGGGSQPQHF.

Note on this clone: Other DNA sequences of this sample code for an identical CDR3. The chain uses TRBV28 and TRBJ1-5, with unresolved D. Germline assignment: CDR1 MDHEN and CDR2 SYDVKM. The CDR3 contains 13 residues. The ends were cut back, 2 bases at V and 2 bases at J, with 4 bases in the middle. This CDR3 reads CASSLSGNQPQHF. The CDR3 region has the DNA TGTGCCAGCAGTTTAAGCGGCAATCAGCCCCAGCATTTT.

This clone was found once. The chain has TRBV10-2 and TRBJ1-4; D unclear. Germline V gene data show CDR1 as WSHSY and CDR2 as SAAADI. The V end lost 8 bases, the J end lost 4 bases, and 14 bases lay between the germline ends. The CDR3 contains 14 residues. CDR3 sequence (DNA): TGCGCCAGCGGTCACAGCAGCCTTAATGAAAAACTGTTTTTT. It is translated as CASGHSSLNEKLFF.

The V gene is TRBV5-1, the J gene TRBJ2-1, with a possible D match to TRBD2 (6 bases). Looked up from germline, CDR1 is SGHRS and CDR2 is YFSETQ. The CDR3 spans 14 residues. The V gene lost 1 base and the J gene lost 6 bases, with 11 bases spanning the gap. CDR3 nucleotide sequence: TGCGCCAGCAGCTTGAGGGCGGGGCTCAATGAGCAGTTCTTC. This encodes CASSLRAGLNEQFF. Variable domain in full (rest from reference TRBV5-1 and TRBJ2-1): KAGVTQTPRYLIKTRGQQVTLSCSPISGHRSVSWYQQTPGQGLQFLFEYFSETQRNKGNFPGRFSGRQFSNSRSEMNVSTLELGDSALYLCASSLRAGLNEQFFGPGTRLTVL.

This clone was detected once. The chain has TRBV6-1 and TRBJ1-1, with a tentative D call TRBD1 (6 bases). The germline V and J ends were trimmed by 4 bases and 3 bases, with 15 bases remaining between them. The CDR3 has 15 residues. Germline V gene data show CDR1 as MNHNS and CDR2 as SASEGT. CDR3 loop: CASSAEQGAYTEAFF. The CDR3 DNA follows: TGTGCCAGCAGTGCGGAACAGGGTGCGTACACTGAAGCTTTCTTT.

This clone was seen once. The chain has TRBV5-1 and TRBJ2-7; D gene ambiguous. The germline CDR1 and CDR2 sequences are SGHRS and YFSETQ. Trimming removed 0 bases at V and 6 bases at J, with 4 bases between. The CDR3 consists of 11 residues. CDR3 sequence (DNA): TGCGCCAGCAGCTTGGGACCCGAGCAGTACTTC. Its translation: CASSLGPEQYF. Full variable domain (remainder filled in from reference TRBV5-1 and TRBJ2-7): KAGVTQTPRYLIKTRGQQVTLSCSPISGHRSVSWYQQTPGQGLQFLFEYFSETQRNKGNFPGRFSGRQFSNSRSEMNVSTLELGDSALYLCASSLGPEQYFGPGTRLTVT.

The chain is built from TRBV15 and TRBJ2-1; perhaps TRBD1 as D (7 bases). The CDR3 sequence is 18 residues long. With 2 bases removed from V and 0 bases from J, the gap between germline ends came to 17 bases. Germline CDR1 reads LNHNV; CDR2 reads YYDKDF (reference sequence). CDR3 sequence: CATSRSRGASPSYNEQFF. The CDR3 DNA sequence: TGTGCCACCAGCAGATCCAGGGGGGCGAGCCCCTCCTACAATGAGCAGTTCTTC.